The rows below give T cell receptor beta chains drawn from one sample of a study of T cells expressing NK-cell markers. TCRdb reprocessed the 5' RACE reads and reports one entry per CDR3 protein, with no DNA. This table holds hundreds of thousands of distinct CDR3 sequences. Sequencing was performed on blood T cells: a sorted CD56 or NKG2C T cell subset, CD4+ or CD8+ T cells, or bulk PBMC T cells (not recorded which). The receptors here all came from a woman aged 18 to 69 in good health. Each CDR3 is given with its conserved first and last residue.

V gene	J gene	CDR3 protein
TRBV29-1	TRBJ2-1	CSVTWGPVGPNEQFF
TRBV7-3	TRBJ2-1	CASSPKQLREQFF
TRBV5-1	TRBJ2-7	CASSFGDYEQYF
TRBV12-3/TRBV12-4	TRBJ2-1	CATGAAYGSVGEQFF
TRBV20-1	TRBJ2-4	CSARGDRGIQYF
TRBV24-1	TRBJ2-1	CATSDTTSGSYNEQFF
TRBV29-1	TRBJ2-3	CSVVQGPDTQYF
TRBV6-5	TRBJ2-1	CASSTTQGASQFF
TRBV11-1	TRBJ2-1	CASSRGTLRVEQFF
TRBV12-3/TRBV12-4	TRBJ2-1	CASSFLIANEQFF